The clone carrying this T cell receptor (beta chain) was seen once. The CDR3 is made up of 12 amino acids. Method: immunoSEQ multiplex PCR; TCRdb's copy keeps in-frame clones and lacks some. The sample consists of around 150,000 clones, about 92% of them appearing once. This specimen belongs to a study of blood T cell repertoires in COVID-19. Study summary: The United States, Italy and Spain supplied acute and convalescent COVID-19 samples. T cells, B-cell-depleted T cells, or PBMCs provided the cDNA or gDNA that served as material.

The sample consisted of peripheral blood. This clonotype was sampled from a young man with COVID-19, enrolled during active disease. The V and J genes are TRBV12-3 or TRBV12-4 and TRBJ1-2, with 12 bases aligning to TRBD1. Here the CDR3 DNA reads TGTGCAACGGGACAGGGGGCGGGTGGCTACACCTTC. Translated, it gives CATGQGAGGYTF.